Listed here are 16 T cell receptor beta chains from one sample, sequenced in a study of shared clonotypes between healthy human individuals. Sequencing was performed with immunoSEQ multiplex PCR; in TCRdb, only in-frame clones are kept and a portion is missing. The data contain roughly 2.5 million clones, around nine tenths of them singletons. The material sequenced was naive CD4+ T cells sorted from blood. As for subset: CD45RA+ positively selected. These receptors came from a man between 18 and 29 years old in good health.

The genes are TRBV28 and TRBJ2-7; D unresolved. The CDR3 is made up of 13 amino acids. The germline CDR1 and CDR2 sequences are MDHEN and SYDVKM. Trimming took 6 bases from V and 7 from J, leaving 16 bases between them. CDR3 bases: TGTGCCAGCAGAACCACACCAGCTCAGGAGCAGTACTTC. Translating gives CASRTTPAQEQYF.

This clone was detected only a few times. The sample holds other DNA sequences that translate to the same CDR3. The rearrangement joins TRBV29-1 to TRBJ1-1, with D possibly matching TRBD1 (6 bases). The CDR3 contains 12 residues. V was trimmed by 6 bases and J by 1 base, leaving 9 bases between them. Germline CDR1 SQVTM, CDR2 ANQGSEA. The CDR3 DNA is TGCAGCGTGGAACAGGGGAACACTGAAGCTTTCTTT. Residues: CSVEQGNTEAFF.

CDR3: CASSLDGVRQPQHF. CDR3 DNA: TGTGCCAGCAGTCTCGACGGGGTCAGACAGCCCCAGCATTTT. The chain employs TRBV2 and TRBJ1-5; no clear D gene. The CDR3 length is 14 residues. Trimming left V 5 bases short and J 7 bases short, with 15 bases between. Germline values: CDR1 SNHLY, CDR2 FYNNEI.

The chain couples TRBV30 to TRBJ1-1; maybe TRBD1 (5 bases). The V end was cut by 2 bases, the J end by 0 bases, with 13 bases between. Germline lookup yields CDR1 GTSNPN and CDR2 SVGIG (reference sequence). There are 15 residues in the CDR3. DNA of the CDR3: TGTGCCTGGAGTCCTAGCAGGGTGATGAACACTGAAGCTTTCTTT. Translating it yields CAWSPSRVMNTEAFF.

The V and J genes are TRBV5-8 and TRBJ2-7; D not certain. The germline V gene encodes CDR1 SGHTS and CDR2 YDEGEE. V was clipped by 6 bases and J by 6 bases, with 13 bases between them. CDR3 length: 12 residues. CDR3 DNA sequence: TGTGCCAGCACCGAAATTTCCCTCGAGCAGTACTTC. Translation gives CASTEISLEQYF.

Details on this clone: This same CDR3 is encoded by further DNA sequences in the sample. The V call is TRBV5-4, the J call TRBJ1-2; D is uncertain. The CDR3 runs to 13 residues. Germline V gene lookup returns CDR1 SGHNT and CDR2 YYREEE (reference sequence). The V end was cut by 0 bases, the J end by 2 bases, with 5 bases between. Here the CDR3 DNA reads TGTGCCAGCAGCTTGGGGCAGAACTATGGCTACACCTTC. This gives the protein CASSLGQNYGYTF.

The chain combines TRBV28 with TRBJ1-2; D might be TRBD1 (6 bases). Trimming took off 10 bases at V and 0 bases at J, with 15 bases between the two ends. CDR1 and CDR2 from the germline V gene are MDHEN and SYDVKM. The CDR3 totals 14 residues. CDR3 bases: TGTGCCATCCAGAGGGGGGCAGCTAACTATGGCTACACCTTC. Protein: CAIQRGAANYGYTF.

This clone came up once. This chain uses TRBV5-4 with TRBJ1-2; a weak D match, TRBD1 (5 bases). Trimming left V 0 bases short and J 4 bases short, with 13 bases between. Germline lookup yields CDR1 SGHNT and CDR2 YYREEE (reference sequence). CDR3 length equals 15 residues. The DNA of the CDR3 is TGTGCCAGCAGCTTGGACGGGACGGCGACCTATGGCTACACCTTC. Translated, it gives CASSLDGTATYGYTF.

The chain's CDR3 is CASSLALTGAEQYF. CDR3 sequence (DNA): TGCGCCAGCAGCTTGGCCCTGACAGGGGCCGAGCAGTACTTC. V gene TRBV5-1 combines with J gene TRBJ2-7; 8 bases agree with TRBD1. This CDR3 comprises 14 residues. Germline CDR1 and CDR2: SGHRS and YFSETQ. The V gene end was trimmed by 0 bases and the J gene end by 6 bases; junction bases not matched to a gene: 5.

The CDR3 nucleotides read TGTGCCAGCAGTTTTTTGCGGGCCAAACCGGCCGGGGAGCGAGAGACCCAGTACTTC. Translation: CASSFLRAKPAGERETQYF. The chain recombines TRBV27 with TRBJ2-5; perhaps TRBD2 as D (5 bases). Germline CDR1 and CDR2: MNHEY and SMNVEV (reference sequence). The CDR3 loop spans 19 amino acids. V gave up 3 bases and J gave up 4 bases, with 27 bases separating them.

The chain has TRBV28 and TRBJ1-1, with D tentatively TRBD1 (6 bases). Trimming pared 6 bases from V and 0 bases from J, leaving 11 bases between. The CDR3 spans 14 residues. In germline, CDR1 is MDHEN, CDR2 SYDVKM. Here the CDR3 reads CASRPGTLNTEAFF. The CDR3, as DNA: TGTGCCAGCAGACCCGGGACATTGAACACTGAAGCTTTCTTT.

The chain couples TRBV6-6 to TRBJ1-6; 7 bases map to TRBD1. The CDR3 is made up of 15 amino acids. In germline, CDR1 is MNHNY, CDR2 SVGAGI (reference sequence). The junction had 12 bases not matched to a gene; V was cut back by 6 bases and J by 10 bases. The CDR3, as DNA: TGTGCCAGCAGCCGTCGCAAGGGGGCTCGGTCACCCCTCCACTTT. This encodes CASSRRKGARSPLHF.

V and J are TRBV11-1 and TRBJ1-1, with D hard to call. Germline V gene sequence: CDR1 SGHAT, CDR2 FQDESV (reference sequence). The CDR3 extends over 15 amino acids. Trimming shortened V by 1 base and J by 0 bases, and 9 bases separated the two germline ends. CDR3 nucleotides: TGTGCCAGCAGCTTAGGAGGTTTTATGAACACTGAAGCTTTCTTT. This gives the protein CASSLGGFMNTEAFF.

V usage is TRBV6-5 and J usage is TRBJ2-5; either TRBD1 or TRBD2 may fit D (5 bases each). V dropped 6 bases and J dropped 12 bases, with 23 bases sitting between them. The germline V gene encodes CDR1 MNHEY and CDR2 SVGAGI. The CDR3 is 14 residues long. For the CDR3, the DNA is TGTGCCAGCAGCCGGGACCCGGACCTCTCCCCTAAGTACTTC. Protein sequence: CASSRDPDLSPKYF.

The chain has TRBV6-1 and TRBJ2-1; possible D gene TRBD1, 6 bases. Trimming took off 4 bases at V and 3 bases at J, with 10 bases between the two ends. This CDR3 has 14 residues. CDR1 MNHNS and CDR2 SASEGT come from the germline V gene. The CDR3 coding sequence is TGTGCCAGCAGTGGACCCAGGGGCTACAATGAGCAGTTCTTC. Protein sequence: CASSGPRGYNEQFF.

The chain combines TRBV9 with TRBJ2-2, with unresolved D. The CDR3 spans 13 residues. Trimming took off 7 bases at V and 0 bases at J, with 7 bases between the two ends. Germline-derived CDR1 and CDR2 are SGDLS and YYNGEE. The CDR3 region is CASVSANTGELFF. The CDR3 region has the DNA TGTGCCAGCGTTTCCGCGAACACCGGGGAGCTGTTTTTT.